A single sample gave rise to the 3 T cell receptor beta chains below, sequenced in a study of blood T cell repertoires in COVID-19. The protocol was immunoSEQ multiplex PCR, while the TCRdb copy is restricted to in-frame clones and leaves out a portion. The sample includes 40,000 to 60,000 clones, around 87% of them seen just once. Sequencing was carried out using peripheral blood. These receptors were taken from a woman of 80 years or more with COVID-19, enrolled during active disease.

This rearrangement joins TRBV6-1 to TRBJ2-6; 9 bases are a match to TRBD1. The CDR3 consists of 18 residues. Germline assignment: CDR1 MNHNS and CDR2 SASEGT. V dropped 3 bases and J dropped 0; count of bases not matched to a gene: 6. The CDR3 here is CASSDRTGVSSGANVLTF. For the CDR3, the DNA is TGTGCCAGCAGTGACCGGACAGGGGTGAGCTCTGGGGCCAACGTCCTGACTTTC.

The genes are TRBV5-1 and TRBJ1-6; D is possibly TRBD1 (5 bases). V lost 3 bases and J 11 bases, leaving 15 bases between the germline ends. Germline CDR1 reads SGHRS; CDR2 reads YFSETQ. The CDR3 sequence is 14 residues long. CDR3 sequence (DNA): TGCGCCAGCAGCTGGGGAGGCGGGACTACACCCCTCCACTTT. Translation: CASSWGGGTTPLHF.

The CDR3 loop reads CSASPGSSYNEQFF. The CDR3 DNA reads as TGCAGTGCAAGTCCGGGGAGCTCCTACAATGAGCAGTTCTTC. The V and J genes are TRBV20-1 and TRBJ2-1; weak D call: TRBD2 (5 bases). The V gene lost 6 bases and the J gene lost 0 bases, with 12 bases spanning the gap. Looked up from germline, CDR1 is DFQATT and CDR2 is SNEGSKA (reference sequence). This CDR3 is built from 14 residues.